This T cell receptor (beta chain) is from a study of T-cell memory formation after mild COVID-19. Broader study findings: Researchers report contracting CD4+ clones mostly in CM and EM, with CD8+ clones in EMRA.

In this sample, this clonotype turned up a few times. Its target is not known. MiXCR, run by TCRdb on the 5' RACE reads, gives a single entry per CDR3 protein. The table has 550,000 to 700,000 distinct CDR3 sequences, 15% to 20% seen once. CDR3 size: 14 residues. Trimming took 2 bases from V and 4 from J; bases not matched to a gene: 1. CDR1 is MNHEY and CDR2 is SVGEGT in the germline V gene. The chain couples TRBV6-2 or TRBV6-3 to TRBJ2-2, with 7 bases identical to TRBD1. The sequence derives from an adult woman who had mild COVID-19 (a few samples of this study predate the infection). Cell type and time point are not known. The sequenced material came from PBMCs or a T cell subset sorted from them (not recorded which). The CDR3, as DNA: TGTGCCAGCAGTTACGACAGGGCCACCGGGGAGCTGTTTTTT. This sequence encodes CASSYDRATGELFF.